This T cell receptor beta chain is drawn from a study of blood T cells in healthy people across ages. Points from the study as a whole: Age showed a roughly linear inverse relationship with TCR beta diversity per million T cells.

The table lists this clonotype with many counts. What it binds is unknown. Combining a sample-barcoded 5' primer with a J-beta primer mix, a second PCR ran for roughly 6 to 12 cycles. Every cDNA was tagged by a template-switch adaptor with 12 random nucleotides. In TCRdb, the 5' RACE reads were re-called with MiXCR into one record per CDR3 protein. The sample contains 650,000 to 1,000,000 distinct CDR3 sequences, 36% of which appear only once. V lost 3 bases and J lost 5, with 13 bases in between. The germline CDR1 and CDR2 sequences are MGHDK and SYGVNS. The CDR3 totals 14 residues. Peripheral blood samples of 9 to 10 milliliters were drawn from each donor. Isolated PBMCs totaled at least 6 million in each sample.

The genes are TRBV25-1 and TRBJ2-5, with D unclear. This receptor was identified in a man aged 18 to 30 in good health. Material for sequencing was blood. CDR3 residues: CASSDVYHVETQYF. CDR3 sequence (DNA): TGTGCCAGCAGTGATGTGTACCATGTGGAGACCCAGTACTTC.